Listed below are T cell receptor beta chains from one sample, sequenced in a study of chemoradiotherapy in HPV16-positive cancers. TCRdb keeps only in-frame clones here, not all; method: immunoSEQ multiplex PCR. This table has 9,000 to 15,000 clones, 75% appearing once. Sample acquisition took place from a patient who underwent chemoradiotherapy. These receptors were collected from a human donor with HPV-associated anogenital cancer. The CDR3 runs from the conserved cysteine through the conserved F or W. A D gene is named only where the DNA matches it firmly. Only part of the rows carry a size: once, few, many, or a class if the clone is expanded.

J | size | V | D | DNA | CDR3
TRBJ1-1 | . | TRBV7-9 | . | TGTGCCAGCAGCTTAGGACAGAACACTGAAGCTTTCTTT | CASSLGQNTEAFF
TRBJ2-1 | . | TRBV5-1 | TRBD1 | TGCGCCAGCAGCTTGGAAGACAGGGCGCCATACAATGAGCAGTTCTTC | CASSLEDRAPYNEQFF
TRBJ2-5 | . | TRBV6-4 | . | TGTGCCACAAGGGGACCGCCGGGCGAGACCCAGTACTTC | CATRGPPGETQYF
TRBJ2-3 | . | TRBV2 | TRBD1 | TGTGCCAGCAGGAAACCGGGACAGCGAAGCACAGATACGCAGTATTTT | CASRKPGQRSTDTQYF
TRBJ2-7 | . | TRBV4-3 | . | TGCGCCAGCAGCCAAGTGAAAGGAGCAGGGTACGAGCAGTACTTC | CASSQVKGAGYEQYF
TRBJ2-1 | . | TRBV29-1 | . | TGCAGCGTTCTTCCCCGTGGGAGAGGCAATGAGCAGTTCTTC | CSVLPRGRGNEQFF
TRBJ1-2 | few | TRBV19 | . | TGTGCCAGCCATCAATACCGGGAGTTCTATGGCTACACCTTC | CASHQYREFYGYTF
TRBJ2-7 | few | TRBV20-1 | . | TGCAGTGCAGGACGGGACGAGCAGTACTTC | CSAGRDEQYF
TRBJ2-1 | few | TRBV4-1 | TRBD2 | TGCGCCAGCAGCCACGGACTAGCGGGAGTGACATCCTACAATGAGCAGTTCTTC | CASSHGLAGVTSYNEQFF
TRBJ2-4 | . | TRBV4-2 | . | TGTGCCAGCAGCCAAGAACGCTCAGAGGGGAACATTCAGTACTTC | CASSQERSEGNIQYF
TRBJ2-7 | . | TRBV10-2 | . | TGCGCCAGCAGTCACAAGGGGCCCAGACCTACCGAGCAGTACTTC | CASSHKGPRPTEQYF
TRBJ1-1 | . | TRBV6-6 | . | TGTGCCAGCAGTTACCGTCCGGCCAGGGCCACTGAAGCTTTCTTT | CASSYRPARATEAFF
TRBJ2-7 | . | TRBV4-1 | TRBD1 | TGCGCCAGCAGTTCCGTGACAGGGTCCTACGAGCAGTACTTC | CASSSVTGSYEQYF
TRBJ2-1 | medium-sized | TRBV2 | . | TGTGCCAGCTCTCGCAATGAGCAGTTCTTC | CASSRNEQFF
TRBJ2-1 | . | TRBV6-4 | TRBD2 | TGTGCCAGCAGTGACGGGACTAGCGGCAATGAGCAGTTCTTC | CASSDGTSGNEQFF
TRBJ2-5 | few | TRBV7-9 | . | TGTGCCAGCAGCCCCGGCAGGGCAACCAGGAGAGAGACCCAGTACTTC | CASSPGRATRRETQYF
TRBJ2-7 | once | TRBV7-3 | . | TGTGCCAGCAGCCCAACAGGGGGGGGGTACGAGCAGTACTTC | CASSPTGGGYEQYF
TRBJ1-1 | . | TRBV19 | . | TGTGCCAGTAGTAGTCGGGGGGCGGTGAACACTGAAGCTTTCTTT | CASSSRGAVNTEAFF
TRBJ2-1 | . | TRBV27 | TRBD1 | TGTGCCAGCAGTTTATTTGGACAGGGAGGATACAATGAGCAGTTCTTC | CASSLFGQGGYNEQFF
TRBJ1-1 | . | TRBV9 | . | TGTGCCAGCAGCGTAGGATTACAGAACACTGAAGCTTTCTTT | CASSVGLQNTEAFF
TRBJ1-2 | few | TRBV7-9 | . | TGTGCCAGCAGCTTAGGGTGGGCAGACTTAACAAACTATGGCTACACCTTC | CASSLGWADLTNYGYTF
TRBJ2-1 | . | TRBV7-3 | TRBD1 | TGTGCCAGCAGCCCGGACAGGGACAATGAGCAGTTCTTC | CASSPDRDNEQFF
TRBJ2-2 | . | TRBV13 | TRBD2 | TGTGCCAGCAGCTCGGGGACTAGCGGAAACACCGGGGAGCTGTTTTTT | CASSSGTSGNTGELFF
TRBJ2-2 | few | TRBV6-5 | . | TGTGCCAGCAGTATTAAAGGGGAGCTGTTTTTT | CASSIKGELFF
TRBJ1-2 | once | TRBV28 | . | TGTGCCAGCAGCGGACAGAAAACTAACTATGGCTACACCTTC | CASSGQKTNYGYTF
TRBJ2-7 | few | TRBV6-1 | . | TGTGCCAGCAGTAGGACAGAAACCTACGAGCAGTACTTC | CASSRTETYEQYF
TRBJ2-7 | . | TRBV10-3 | . | TGTGCCATCAGTGAGGCCCTATACGAGCAGTACTTC | CAISEALYEQYF
TRBJ2-1 | . | TRBV4-2 | . | TGTGCCAGCAGCCAACCCGGGAGCTCCTACAATGAGCAGTTCTTC | CASSQPGSSYNEQFF
TRBJ1-5 | . | TRBV28 | TRBD1 | TGTGCCAGCAGTTCGGGACAGGGGGCCCGTAGCAATCAGCCCCAGCATTTT | CASSSGQGARSNQPQHF
TRBJ2-7 | . | TRBV7-2 | . | TGTGCCAGCAGTATTGGAGGGCCGGGCCGCGAGCAGTACTTC | CASSIGGPGREQYF
TRBJ1-1 | few | TRBV27 | . | TGTGCCAGCAGTCGGGAGGGGGTGAACACTGAAGCTTTCTTT | CASSREGVNTEAFF
TRBJ1-1 | . | TRBV28 | TRBD1 | TGTGCCAGCAGTCTACAACCGGACAGGGCGAACACTGAAGCTTTCTTT | CASSLQPDRANTEAFF
TRBJ2-6 | few | TRBV19 | . | TGTGCCAGTAGTATACAGGAGGGATCTGGGGCCAACGTCCTGACTTTC | CASSIQEGSGANVLTF
TRBJ2-1 | . | TRBV14 | . | TGTGCCAGCAGCCAATCTAGTCTAGGTTTAGTCAATGAGCAGTTCTTC | CASSQSSLGLVNEQFF
TRBJ2-1 | . | TRBV13 | TRBD2 | TGTGCCAGCAGCGCCACCGCACTAGCGGGAGGGCCGGGTTCCTACAATGAGCAGTTCTTC | CASSATALAGGPGSYNEQFF
TRBJ2-5 | . | TRBV7-2 | . | TGTGCCAGCAGCCCGGATTGGATCCAAGAGACCCAGTACTTC | CASSPDWIQETQYF
TRBJ2-7 | medium-sized | TRBV28 | . | TGTGCCAGCGGTTACGAGCAGTACTTC | CASGYEQYF
TRBJ1-4 | . | TRBV6-5 | . | TGTGCCAGCAGTTCGCAGGGCCGAAGTAATGAAAAACTGTTTTTT | CASSSQGRSNEKLFF
TRBJ2-7 | . | TRBV4-3 | . | TGCGCCAGCAGCCGGGAGGACAGAGGGGCCTACGAGCAGTACTTC | CASSREDRGAYEQYF
TRBJ2-3 | . | TRBV4-3 | . | TGCGCCAGCAGCCAAGATCGGTCACAGGGAGCAGATACGCAGTATTTT | CASSQDRSQGADTQYF
TRBJ2-4 | . | TRBV5-8 | TRBD2 | TGTGCCAGCAGCTTGGGGCTAGCGGGTCCCAAAAACATTCAGTACTTC | CASSLGLAGPKNIQYF
TRBJ2-1 | . | TRBV9 | . | TGTGCCAGCAGCCGCCTCGGCGGAGTATCCAATGAGCAGTTCTTC | CASSRLGGVSNEQFF